The 9 T cell receptor beta chains below come from one sample, sequenced in a study of CD8 T cells in Susac syndrome. About 0.5 to 1 ug RNA was reverse transcribed with random hexamers. From the immunoSEQ multiplex PCR reads, TCRdb called clonotypes with MiXCR, one entry per CDR3 protein. The sample holds about 120,000 distinct CDR3 sequences, 85% to 95% seen once. Sequencing was done on a sample of CD8+ T cells from PBMCs. These receptors were collected from a human donor with Susac syndrome.

The V and J genes are TRBV9 and TRBJ2-7; TRBD2 aligns across 12 bases. The length of the CDR3 is 16 residues. CDR1 is SGDLS and CDR2 is YYNGEE in the germline V gene. After removal of 3 bases from V and 2 bases from J, the junction contained 6 bases not matched to a gene. The CDR3 here is CASSAVGTSGPYEQYF. CDR3 sequence (DNA): TGTGCCAGCAGCGCGGTCGGGACTAGCGGGCCCTACGAGCAGTACTTC.

This rearrangement joins TRBV11-1 to TRBJ2-2; D remains ambiguous. Germline values: CDR1 SGHAT, CDR2 FQDESV (reference sequence). V dropped 4 bases and J dropped 6 bases, with 3 bases sitting between them. This CDR3 contains 11 residues. CDR3 loop: CASSYAGELFF. Written as DNA, the CDR3 is TGTGCCAGCAGCTATGCCGGGGAGCTGTTTTTT.

J is TRBJ2-1 and V is TRBV2; maybe TRBD1 (5 bases). V lost 1 base, J lost 12 bases, and 10 bases lay in between. Germline CDR1 and CDR2: SNHLY and FYNNEI. CDR3 length: 12 amino acids. The CDR3, as DNA: TGTGCCAGCAGTGAAGGCCAGGGATGGCAGTTCTTC. This sequence encodes CASSEGQGWQFF.

The chain uses TRBV4-3 and TRBJ1-1; tentatively, D is TRBD1 (6 bases). Trimming took 0 bases from V and 5 from J, leaving 13 bases between them. Germline CDR1 is LGHNA and CDR2 is YSLEER. The CDR3 totals 15 residues. The CDR3 bases are TGCGCCAGCAGCCAAGATAACAGGGCTTGGACTGAAGCTTTCTTT. This encodes CASSQDNRAWTEAFF.

This chain joins TRBV4-2 and TRBJ2-1, with D hard to call. Germline CDR1 reads LGHNA; CDR2 reads YNFKEQ. CDR3 length: 11 amino acids. Trimming shortened V by 1 base and J by 7 bases, and 2 bases separated the two germline ends. In nucleotides, the CDR3 is TGTGCCAGCAGCCAAGTTAATGAGCAGTTCTTC. Its protein is CASSQVNEQFF.

The CDR3 DNA sequence: TGTGCCAGCAGTTTATCCCCGGGGACGTTAACTAATGAGCAGTTCTTC. Protein product: CASSLSPGTLTNEQFF. The rearrangement joins TRBV27 to TRBJ2-1; D may match TRBD1 or TRBD2 (5 bases each). Germline values: CDR1 MNHEY, CDR2 SMNVEV (reference sequence). The V and J ends lost 0 bases and 7 bases respectively, with 16 bases between them. This CDR3 is built from 16 residues.

CDR3 amino acids: CASSPGQGDDGYTF. In DNA form, the CDR3 reads TGCGCCAGCAGTCCTGGACAGGGCGATGATGGCTACACCTTC. The chain couples TRBV4-3 to TRBJ1-2; 8 nucleotides line up with TRBD1. Germline V lookup: CDR1 LGHNA, CDR2 YSLEER. The CDR3 consists of 14 residues. Unmatched junction bases numbered 9, after V lost 6 bases and J lost 6 bases.

The V and J genes are TRBV4-3 and TRBJ2-7, with D possibly matching TRBD2 (5 bases). The V end was cut by 0 bases, the J end by 5 bases, with 11 bases between. Germline CDR1 is LGHNA and CDR2 is YSLEER. The CDR3 has 14 amino acids. CDR3 in DNA: TGCGCCAGCAGCCAAGACGGTCCGGAGGACGAGCAGTACTTC. Encoded protein: CASSQDGPEDEQYF.

The V gene is TRBV7-9, the J gene TRBJ2-2, with 7 bases matching TRBD1. With V trimmed by 4 bases and J by 3 bases, 8 bases remained unmatched. The length of the CDR3 is 16 residues. Germline V gene data show CDR1 as SEHNR and CDR2 as FQNEAQ (reference sequence). The DNA for the CDR3 is TGTGCCAGCAGCTGGCCGAGACAGGGATACACCGGGGAGCTGTTTTTT. Amino acid sequence: CASSWPRQGYTGELFF.